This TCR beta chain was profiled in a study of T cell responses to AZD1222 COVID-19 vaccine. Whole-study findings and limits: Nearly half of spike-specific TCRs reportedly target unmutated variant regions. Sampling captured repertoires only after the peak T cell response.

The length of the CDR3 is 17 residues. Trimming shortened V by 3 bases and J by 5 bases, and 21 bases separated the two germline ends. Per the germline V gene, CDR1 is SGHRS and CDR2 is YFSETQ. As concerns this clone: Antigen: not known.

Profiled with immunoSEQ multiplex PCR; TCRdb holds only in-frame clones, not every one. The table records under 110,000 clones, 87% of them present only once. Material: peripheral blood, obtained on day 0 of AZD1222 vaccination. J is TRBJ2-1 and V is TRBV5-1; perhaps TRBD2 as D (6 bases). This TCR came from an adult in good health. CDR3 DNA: TGCGCCAGCAGCTGGGGCGCCGGGACTCTAACCCACAATGAGCAGTTCTTC. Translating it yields CASSWGAGTLTHNEQFF.